The 28 T cell receptor beta chains in this list originate from one sample, sequenced in a study of T-cell memory formation after mild COVID-19. TCRdb processed the 5' RACE reads anew with MiXCR; each CDR3 protein has one entry. The sample carries about 210,000 distinct CDR3 sequences, around 26% recorded once. The sample consisted of PBMCs or a T cell subset sorted from them (not recorded which). Receptors were obtained from an adult woman who had mild COVID-19 (a few samples of this study predate the infection). Cell type and time point are not known.

This clonotype has ten or more counts. The V call is TRBV28, the J call TRBJ1-5, with TRBD1 identical over 7 bases. The CDR3 has 14 residues. J gave up 6 bases and V 3 bases, and 5 bases lay outside the gene matches. Germline loops: CDR1 MDHEN, CDR2 SYDVKM. The CDR3 region is CASSFVTGPQPQHF. The DNA of the CDR3 is TGTGCCAGCAGTTTTGTGACAGGGCCTCAGCCCCAGCATTTT.

This clonotype has a handful of counts. The chain joins TRBV6-5 to TRBJ2-3; TRBD2 aligns across 12 bases. The germline CDR1 and CDR2 sequences are MNHEY and SVGAGI. The ends lost 5 bases at V and 5 bases at J; junction bases unmatched: 8. This CDR3 has 16 amino acids. CDR3 nucleotides: TGTGCCAGCAGTCGTCTAGCGGGAGGGCCCCTAGATACGCAGTATTTT. Amino acid sequence: CASSRLAGGPLDTQYF.

The rearrangement uses TRBV20-1 and TRBJ2-3, with 11 bases matching TRBD2. The V gene's germline CDR1 is DFQATT and CDR2 SNEGSKA (reference sequence). The V and J ends lost 4 bases and 3 bases, in that order; junction bases with no gene match: 3. CDR3 length: 14 amino acids. The CDR3 DNA is TGCAGTGCTACCCGGACTAGCGGGACAGATACGCAGTATTTT. Amino acids: CSATRTSGTDTQYF.

This clonotype was picked up a small number of times. This chain connects TRBV30 to TRBJ2-7, with TRBD2 matching 8 bases. V lost 3 bases, J lost 4 bases, and 5 bases stayed unmatched. Germline CDR1 and CDR2: GTSNPN and SVGIG (reference sequence). There are 13 residues in the CDR3. CDR3 in DNA: TGTGCCTGGAGCGGGAGGGCCGGTTACGAGCAGTACTTC. Translation: CAWSGRAGYEQYF.

The V gene is TRBV20-1, the J gene TRBJ1-1; no firm D call. The germline V and J ends were trimmed by 3 bases and 5 bases, with 13 bases remaining between them. The CDR3 consists of 13 residues. CDR1 is DFQATT and CDR2 is SNEGSKA in the germline V gene (reference sequence). This CDR3 is CSASKGEGTEAFF. CDR3 sequence (DNA): TGCAGTGCTAGCAAAGGAGAGGGAACTGAAGCTTTCTTT.

This clonotype was seen only a few times. This rearrangement joins TRBV5-5 to TRBJ2-7; 7 positions agree with TRBD1. This CDR3 region has 15 residues. Germline V gene sequence: CDR1 SGHKS, CDR2 YYEKEE (reference sequence). The trim removed 5 bases at V and 2 bases at J, leaving 10 bases unmatched. The CDR3 DNA reads as TGTGCCAGCAGTTACGACAGCCAGGGGGCCTACGAGCAGTACTTC. It translates to CASSYDSQGAYEQYF.

This clonotype appeared a few times. The chain carries TRBV2 and TRBJ2-7; TRBD2 matches at 13 bases. In germline, CDR1 is SNHLY, CDR2 FYNNEI. This CDR3 spans 13 amino acids. The ends lost 9 bases at V and 4 bases at J; junction bases unmatched: 3. The CDR3 coding sequence is TGTGCCAGGGGGACTAGCGGGAAGTACGAGCAGTACTTC. Translating gives CARGTSGKYEQYF.

This clonotype was seen a few times. The chain links TRBV6-4 to TRBJ2-5; D gene ambiguous. V lost 6 bases to trimming and J lost 4 bases, with 12 bases between them. Germline-derived CDR1 and CDR2 are MRHNA and SNTAGT. This CDR3 has 13 amino acids. The CDR3 nucleotides read TGTGCCAGCAGCCTCAACTCGGGAGAGACCCAGTACTTC. Protein product: CASSLNSGETQYF.

The chain uses TRBV5-6 and TRBJ2-2; possible D gene TRBD1, 6 bases. Germline loops: CDR1 SGHDT, CDR2 YYEEEE. This CDR3 region has 20 residues. V was trimmed by 4 bases and J by 0 bases, leaving 25 bases between them. The CDR3 nucleotides read TGTGCCAGCAGCACGCTAAGACAGGAAGACCGCGTTGCGAACACCGGGGAGCTGTTTTTT. Its translation is CASSTLRQEDRVANTGELFF.

The gene calls are TRBV5-5 and TRBJ2-7; D unclear. This CDR3 comprises 12 residues. Trimming removed 2 bases at V and 3 bases at J, with 6 bases between. The V gene's germline CDR1 is SGHKS and CDR2 YYEKEE (reference sequence). The CDR3 coding sequence is TGTGCCAGCAGCTTTGAGAACTACGAGCAGTACTTC. Protein: CASSFENYEQYF.

V is TRBV5-1 and J is TRBJ2-3; TRBD1 or TRBD2 may be the D gene (6 bases each). Germline assignment: CDR1 SGHRS and CDR2 YFSETQ. The ends were cut back, 0 bases at V and 6 bases at J, with 17 bases in the middle. The CDR3 spans 16 residues. CDR3 DNA: TGCGCCAGCAGCTTGGCCGGGGGCGGAGCGGCGGATACGCAGTATTTT. Its protein is CASSLAGGGAADTQYF.

The chain combines TRBV13 with TRBJ1-1; D gene ambiguous. The CDR3 is 12 amino acids. From germline, CDR1 is PRHDT and CDR2 FYEKMQ (reference sequence). Trimming cost V 10 bases and J 4 bases, with 13 bases left between them. In nucleotides, the CDR3 is TGTGCCATGAGAACCCTAGGCACTGAAGCTTTCTTT. Its translation is CAMRTLGTEAFF.

In this sample, this clonotype turned up a few times. The gene calls are TRBV18 and TRBJ1-1; the match to TRBD1 covers 8 bases. This CDR3 comprises 16 residues. Germline V gene sequence: CDR1 KGHSH, CDR2 LQKENI. V lost 5 bases to trimming and J lost 7 bases; unmatched junction nucleotides: 15. This CDR3 is CASSSLGQAVPREAFF. The CDR3 nucleotides read TGTGCCAGCTCATCCCTGGGACAGGCGGTCCCCCGTGAAGCTTTCTTT.

The CDR3 spells CASSLTSGDYEQYF. The CDR3 DNA reads as TGTGCCAGCAGCCTTACTAGCGGGGACTACGAGCAGTACTTC. This chain connects TRBV3-1 to TRBJ2-7; 10 bases match TRBD2. The junction had 3 bases not matched to a gene; V was cut back by 4 bases and J by 3 bases. The CDR3 loop spans 14 amino acids. Germline V lookup: CDR1 LGHDT, CDR2 YNNKEL (reference sequence).

The chain couples TRBV6-1 to TRBJ2-3; 9 nucleotides agree with TRBD1. V lost 6 bases, J lost 5 bases, and 12 bases stayed unmatched. The CDR3 covers 16 residues. The V gene's germline CDR1 is MNHNS and CDR2 SASEGT. CDR3 in amino acids: CASRDMGGTGKDTQYF. In DNA, the CDR3 is TGTGCCAGCAGAGACATGGGGGGGACAGGGAAAGATACGCAGTATTTT.

The chain uses TRBV7-9 and TRBJ2-1; D unresolved. The CDR3 has 14 amino acids. V shed 1 base and J shed 12 bases, with 16 bases lying between them. The germline gives CDR1 SEHNR, CDR2 FQNEAQ (reference sequence). CDR3 protein: CASSLERVALGQFF. CDR3 in DNA: TGTGCCAGCAGCTTAGAAAGGGTCGCGCTAGGGCAGTTCTTC.

CDR3 residues: CASSLVYQGGGYTF. Written as DNA, the CDR3 is TGTGCCAGCAGCTTAGTCTACCAGGGAGGAGGCTACACCTTC. The rearrangement joins TRBV7-9 to TRBJ1-2; the D gene is possibly TRBD1 (5 bases). This CDR3 has 14 residues. Per germline, CDR1 SEHNR and CDR2 FQNEAQ (reference sequence). V was pared by 1 base and J by 8 bases, with 14 bases between.

This clonotype has more than one count but fewer than ten. This chain links TRBV12-3 or TRBV12-4 with TRBJ1-2; TRBD1 is a possible D gene (6 bases). V was pared by 6 bases and J by 2 bases, with 13 bases between. The CDR3 spans 14 residues. The CDR3 sequence: CASSPRTDNYGYTF. DNA for the CDR3: TGTGCCAGCAGCCCCAGGACAGACAACTATGGCTACACCTTC.

This clonotype showed up just a few times. The chain is built from TRBV7-9 and TRBJ1-4; D remains unclear. The CDR3 has 13 residues. Between the trimmed V and J ends, which lost 2 bases and 6 bases, there was a span of 7 bases. Germline values: CDR1 SEHNR, CDR2 FQNEAQ (reference sequence). As DNA, the CDR3 is TGTGCCAGCAGCTTATTCCAAGATGAAAAACTGTTTTTT. As protein: CASSLFQDEKLFF.

This clonotype was counted ten times or more. The chain couples TRBV12-3 or TRBV12-4 to TRBJ2-1; D is perhaps TRBD1 (6 bases). This CDR3 spans 14 amino acids. V shed 1 base and J shed 5 bases, with 9 bases lying between them. The CDR3 reads CASSLVGAHNEQFF. The CDR3 nucleotides read TGTGCCAGCAGTTTAGTGGGGGCCCACAATGAGCAGTTCTTC.

This chain joins TRBV5-5 and TRBJ2-3; 9 nucleotides match TRBD1. The J segment lost 6 bases and the V segment lost 4 bases, leaving 9 bases of the junction unmatched. This CDR3 has 15 amino acids. Germline lookup yields CDR1 SGHKS and CDR2 YYEKEE (reference sequence). The CDR3 sequence: CASSGAGQGIDTQYF. The CDR3, as DNA: TGTGCCAGCAGCGGGGCGGGACAGGGAATCGATACGCAGTATTTT.

The genes are TRBV9 and TRBJ1-1; no firm D call. V lost 0 bases to trimming and J lost 2 bases, with 8 bases between them. CDR3 length: 14 amino acids. Germline V lookup: CDR1 SGDLS, CDR2 YYNGEE. CDR3 in amino acids: CASSVAELNTEAFF. The CDR3 DNA is TGTGCCAGCAGCGTAGCAGAGCTCAACACTGAAGCTTTCTTT.

This clonotype has just a few counts. This rearrangement joins TRBV2 to TRBJ2-4; D gene unclear. CDR1 and CDR2 from the germline V gene are SNHLY and FYNNEI. The CDR3 spans 15 residues. Trimming took 0 bases from V and 0 from J, leaving 6 bases between them. CDR3 nucleotides: TGTGCCAGCAGTGAAGCGAAAGTAGCCAAAAACATTCAGTACTTC. Protein: CASSEAKVAKNIQYF.

This clonotype was picked up a small number of times. This chain links TRBV15 with TRBJ2-3; the match to TRBD2 covers 9 bases. Germline V gene lookup returns CDR1 LNHNV and CDR2 YYDKDF (reference sequence). The length of the CDR3 is 16 residues. The J segment lost 5 bases and the V segment lost 0 bases, leaving 6 bases of the junction unmatched. For the CDR3, the DNA is TGTGCCACCAGCAGAGATGGCGGGAGGGCAGGAGATACGCAGTATTTT. Translating gives CATSRDGGRAGDTQYF.

There are many counts of this clonotype. V gene TRBV9 combines with J gene TRBJ2-5; D possibly uses TRBD1 or TRBD2 (6 bases each). V was trimmed by 2 bases and J by 1 base, leaving 18 bases between them. Germline assignment: CDR1 SGDLS and CDR2 YYNGEE. CDR3 length: 17 amino acids. CDR3 DNA sequence: TGTGCCAGCAGCGTGGGAGTGGGGGGCTCAAGCCAAGAGACCCAGTACTTC. This translates into CASSVGVGGSSQETQYF. Variable domain in full (rest from reference TRBV9 and TRBJ2-5): DSGVTQTPKHLITATGQRVTLRCSPRSGDLSVYWYQQSLDQGLQFLIQYYNGEERAKGNILERFSAQQFPDLHSELNLSSLELGDSALYFCASSVGVGGSSQETQYFGPGTRLLVL.

The chain couples TRBV25-1 to TRBJ2-6; D unresolved. Germline values: CDR1 MGHDK, CDR2 SYGVNS. Trimming stripped 7 bases from V and 0 bases from J, with 19 bases between. The CDR3 sequence is 18 residues long. The CDR3 loop reads CASTLGLVGPSGANVLTF. The CDR3 nucleotides are TGTGCCAGCACCCTTGGGCTAGTCGGGCCCTCTGGGGCCAACGTCCTGACTTTC.

This clonotype was detected a few times. The chain employs TRBV12-3 or TRBV12-4 and TRBJ2-7, with TRBD1 as a possible D gene (6 bases). This CDR3 spans 12 amino acids. V lost 5 bases, J lost 6 bases, and 11 bases lay in between. CDR3 loop: CASSRTVGEQYF. CDR3 nucleotides: TGTGCCAGCAGTCGGACAGTTGGCGAGCAGTACTTC.

This clonotype is medium-sized in the sample. The chain has TRBV7-2 and TRBJ2-7; D not resolved. Germline CDR1 SGHTA, CDR2 FQGNSA. CDR3 length equals 13 residues. V lost 0 bases and J 2 bases, leaving 5 bases between the germline ends. The DNA of the CDR3 is TGTGCCAGCAGCTTAGCGTCGCCCTACGAGCAGTACTTC. It translates to CASSLASPYEQYF.